What follows are 3 T cell receptor beta chains derived from one specimen sequenced in a study of T-cell reconstitution after alpha-beta-depleted transplantation in children. Unique molecular identifiers were incorporated during preparation of the TCRbeta library. MiXCR, run by TCRdb on the PCR reads, gives a single entry per CDR3 protein. The data contain some 600,000 distinct CDR3 sequences, 10% to 15% of them seen just once; the ten biggest clones take up around 2.2%. This specimen was PBMCs, mostly from graft donor cells, taken 360 days after TCRalphabeta/CD19-depleted stem cell transplant. Receptors originate from a male patient younger than 18 who had a stem cell transplant for acute myeloid leukemia, so the T cells may come from the graft donor.

This clonotype has ten or more counts. The chain couples TRBV6-6 to TRBJ2-7; D ambiguous. In germline, CDR1 is MNHNY, CDR2 SVGAGI (reference sequence). CDR3 length equals 13 residues. V shed 2 bases and J shed 5 bases, with 10 bases lying between them. The DNA for the CDR3 is TGTGCCAGCAGTTACGTAGGCGGTAACGAGCAGTACTTC. It is translated as CASSYVGGNEQYF.

This clonotype has a handful of counts. This chain joins TRBV29-1 and TRBJ2-7; TRBD1 matches at 9 bases. Germline trimming cut 0 bases from V and 2 bases from J; bases unmatched to any gene: 8. CDR3 size: 16 residues. CDR1 is SQVTM and CDR2 is ANQGSEA in the germline V gene. The CDR3 sequence: CSVEDRAGQGTYEQYF. CDR3 nucleotides: TGCAGCGTTGAAGATCGGGCGGGACAGGGAACCTACGAGCAGTACTTC.

A few counts support this clonotype. The chain combines TRBV20-1 with TRBJ1-3, with D hard to call. V dropped 2 bases and J dropped 3 bases, with 8 bases sitting between them. Per the germline V gene, CDR1 is DFQATT and CDR2 is SNEGSKA (reference sequence). This CDR3 has 13 residues. This CDR3 is CSARIGSGNTIYF. The CDR3 DNA is TGCAGTGCTAGAATCGGGAGTGGAAACACCATATATTTT.